Each of the 27 T cell receptor beta chains below was sequenced from the same sample in a study of identical twins. TCRdb fed the 5' RACE reads into MiXCR, producing one record per CDR3 protein. The sample consists of approximately 1.8 million distinct CDR3 sequences, under 35% of them appearing once. Sequencing was performed on cord blood. All receptors derive from a newborn girl in good health.

This clonotype was detected a few times. This chain uses TRBV20-1 with TRBJ2-7; D is perhaps TRBD1 or TRBD2 (5 bases each). Trimming removed 5 bases at V and 0 bases at J, with 8 bases between. Germline V gene sequence: CDR1 DFQATT, CDR2 SNEGSKA (reference sequence). The CDR3 totals 12 residues. The chain's CDR3 is CSAGGFSYEQYF. Written as DNA, the CDR3 is TGCAGTGCTGGGGGATTCTCCTACGAGCAGTACTTC.

Remarks on this clonotype: A read error is possible here, since a much larger clone lies one base away. This chain connects TRBV20-1 to TRBJ2-7; weak D call: TRBD1 (6 bases). The CDR3 extends over 12 amino acids. Trimming cost V 3 bases and J 3 bases, with 9 bases left between them. CDR1 and CDR2 (germline): DFQATT, SNEGSKA (reference sequence). The CDR3 protein is CSASRDIYEQYF. Written as DNA, the CDR3 is TGCAGTGCTAGCCGGGACATCTACGAGCAGTACTTC.

There are many counts of this clonotype. The gene calls are TRBV12-3 or TRBV12-4 and TRBJ2-4; TRBD2 agrees at 7 bases. With 6 bases clipped from V and 9 bases from J, the junction kept 8 bases outside the gene matches. The CDR3 extends over 13 amino acids. The CDR3 DNA reads as TGTGCCAGCAGCCCTTTCGGGGAGGGCATTCAGTACTTC. It specifies CASSPFGEGIQYF.

This clonotype was counted between two and nine times. This sequence joins TRBV5-1 and TRBJ1-1; D gene uncertain. The V gene's germline CDR1 is SGHRS and CDR2 YFSETQ. V was trimmed by 0 bases and J by 2 bases, leaving 11 bases between them. This CDR3 comprises 15 residues. CDR3 DNA sequence: TGCGCCAGCAGCTTGGTGGTGGGAGCAAACACTGAAGCTTTCTTT. Translated: CASSLVVGANTEAFF.

The CDR3 nucleotides are TGTGCCAGCAGCCAAGAACCGGGACAGCCCTACGAGCAGTACTTC. Translation: CASSQEPGQPYEQYF. J is TRBJ2-7 and V is TRBV4-2; the match to TRBD1 covers 7 bases. There are 15 residues in the CDR3. Germline V gene sequence: CDR1 LGHNA, CDR2 YNFKEQ. V was pared by 0 bases and J by 2 bases, with 4 bases of the junction left unmatched.

The chain is built from TRBV5-1 and TRBJ1-6; D is unclear. Between the trimmed V and J ends, which lost 1 base and 0 bases, there was a span of 11 bases. This CDR3 comprises 17 residues. Germline V gene lookup returns CDR1 SGHRS and CDR2 YFSETQ. The CDR3 reads CASSLTELGSYNSPLHF. DNA for the CDR3: TGCGCCAGCAGCTTGACAGAATTGGGCTCCTATAATTCACCCCTCCACTTT.

The chain couples TRBV6-2 or TRBV6-3 to TRBJ2-5, with TRBD2 as a possible D gene (6 bases). The CDR3 has 15 amino acids. In germline, CDR1 is MNHEY, CDR2 SVGEGT. V shed 2 bases and J shed 4 bases, with 14 bases lying between them. This CDR3 reads CASSYGREDRETQYF. CDR3 coding DNA: TGTGCCAGCAGTTACGGCAGGGAGGATCGAGAGACCCAGTACTTC.

This chain uses TRBV28 with TRBJ2-4; no definite D call. The J call may not be correct, given that the DNA end is closer to TRBJ2-7. This CDR3 contains 12 residues. Germline V gives CDR1 MDHEN, CDR2 SYDVKM. The CDR3 region has the DNA TGTGCCAGCGGGATAGCCGCCTACGAGCAGTACTTC. Amino acids: CASGIAAYEQYF.

V and J are TRBV20-1 and TRBJ2-3; TRBD1 aligns across 7 bases. The germline V gene encodes CDR1 DFQATT and CDR2 SNEGSKA (reference sequence). This CDR3 has 14 residues. The V gene end was trimmed by 6 bases and the J gene end by 2 bases; junction bases not matched to a gene: 8. CDR3 sequence reads: CSAPRGPLTDTQYF. The CDR3 coding sequence is TGCAGTGCCCCTAGGGGGCCTCTCACAGATACGCAGTATTTT.

The chain carries TRBV3-1 and TRBJ2-1, with 7 bases identical to TRBD1. CDR3 length equals 14 residues. V dropped 3 bases and J dropped 9; count of bases not matched to a gene: 8. Germline V CDR1 and CDR2: LGHDT, YNNKEL (reference sequence). The CDR3 sequence is CASSQTGLFFEQFF. DNA for the CDR3: TGTGCCAGCAGCCAGACAGGGTTATTTTTTGAGCAGTTCTTC.

Comments on this clonotype: A read error is possible here, since a much larger clone lies one base away. The rearrangement links TRBV7-9 to TRBJ2-3, with D unclear. CDR1 and CDR2 (germline): SEHNR, FQNEAQ (reference sequence). The CDR3 consists of 15 residues. V was cut by 5 bases and J by 5 bases, with 17 bases left in between. The CDR3 coding sequence is TGTGCCAGCAGCCCCCCTGTACAGCATGGAGATACGCAGTATTTT. Protein product: CASSPPVQHGDTQYF.

The V and J genes are TRBV20-1 and TRBJ1-2, with 10 bases lining up with TRBD1. The junction had 7 bases not matched to a gene; V was cut back by 3 bases and J by 6 bases. The CDR3 extends over 14 amino acids. Per the germline V gene, CDR1 is DFQATT and CDR2 is SNEGSKA (reference sequence). The CDR3 is CSARGQGTGDGYTF. The CDR3 nucleotides are TGCAGTGCTAGGGGGCAAGGGACAGGGGATGGCTACACCTTC.

This clonotype has a handful of counts. The chain has TRBV24-1 and TRBJ2-3; unclear D gene. Trimming left V 2 bases short and J 6 bases short, with 11 bases between. Germline CDR1 reads KGHDR; CDR2 reads SFDVKD. The CDR3 is 14 residues long. In DNA, the CDR3 is TGTGCCACCAGTGATTACTCCCCTCGCGATACGCAGTATTTT. Amino acids: CATSDYSPRDTQYF.

Many counts were recorded for this clonotype. The chain carries TRBV7-2 and TRBJ2-3; D not certain. V shed 2 bases and J shed 5 bases, with 11 bases lying between them. The CDR3 length is 14 residues. The germline V gene encodes CDR1 SGHTA and CDR2 FQGNSA. CDR3 residues: CASSLSPVGDTQYF. DNA for the CDR3: TGTGCCAGCAGCTTATCACCCGTAGGAGATACGCAGTATTTT.

The rearrangement uses TRBV6-5 and TRBJ1-5; D is uncertain. Germline loops: CDR1 MNHEY, CDR2 SVGAGI. CDR3 length equals 15 residues. V dropped 5 bases and J dropped 4 bases, with 15 bases sitting between them. The CDR3, as DNA: TGTGCCAGCAGTCCCACTGACGGGTGGAATCAGCCCCAGCATTTT. It is translated as CASSPTDGWNQPQHF.

The sample holds a few counts of this clonotype. The rearrangement joins TRBV3-1 to TRBJ2-3, with 7 bases identical to TRBD2. Germline assignment: CDR1 LGHDT and CDR2 YNNKEL (reference sequence). The CDR3 has 13 amino acids. With 4 bases clipped from V and 4 bases from J, the junction kept 2 bases outside the gene matches. CDR3 coding DNA: TGTGCCAGCAGCCGCGGGGGTTCAGATACGCAGTATTTT. This gives the protein CASSRGGSDTQYF.

The chain recombines TRBV3-1 with TRBJ2-4; the D is unclear. The CDR3 contains 15 residues. V lost 1 base to trimming and J lost 0 bases, with 7 bases between them. CDR1 is LGHDT and CDR2 is YNNKEL in the germline V gene (reference sequence). CDR3 bases: TGTGCCAGCAGCCAAGTGTTTCTAGCCAAAAACATTCAGTACTTC. This encodes CASSQVFLAKNIQYF.

The chain uses TRBV3-1 and TRBJ2-5; 9 nucleotides line up with TRBD1. J lost 13 bases, V lost 1 base, and 19 bases had no gene match. This CDR3 region has 17 residues. From germline, CDR1 is LGHDT and CDR2 YNNKEL (reference sequence). This chain's CDR3 is CASSQVWDREDKNIRYF. CDR3 bases: TGTGCCAGCAGCCAAGTTTGGGACAGGGAGGACAAAAACATTCGGTACTTC.

The V and J genes are TRBV12-3 or TRBV12-4 and TRBJ2-5; 7 bases match TRBD1. The end of the DNA aligns better with TRBJ2-1, so the J call may be wrong. The length of the CDR3 is 15 residues. The CDR3 nucleotides are TGTGCCAGCAGAACCAAAAGGGACAGCCAAGAGACCCAGTTCTTC. This codes for CASRTKRDSQETQFF.

The rearrangement links TRBV6-4 to TRBJ2-7; 14 bases align to TRBD2. Germline CDR1 and CDR2: MRHNA and SNTAGT. V was pared by 2 bases and J by 0 bases, with 12 bases of the junction left unmatched. The CDR3 has 20 residues. In DNA, the CDR3 is TGTGCCAGCAGTGACCCCCGACTAGCGGGGGGGATCAAGGGCTCCTACGAGCAGTACTTC. It specifies CASSDPRLAGGIKGSYEQYF.

The sample holds one count of this clonotype. The gene calls are TRBV10-3 and TRBJ2-5; D gene uncertain. The CDR3 is 13 residues long. The germline gives CDR1 ENHRY, CDR2 SYGVKD. Between the trimmed V and J ends, which lost 3 bases and 11 bases, there was a span of 16 bases. CDR3 residues: CAISDYTNSEQYF. In DNA form, the CDR3 reads TGTGCCATCAGTGACTACACCAATTCTGAGCAGTACTTC.

This clonotype was observed a few times. V usage is TRBV9 and J usage is TRBJ1-4, with TRBD1 as a possible D gene (5 bases). From germline, CDR1 is SGDLS and CDR2 YYNGEE. V lost 0 bases, J lost 8 bases, and 17 bases lay in between. The CDR3 extends over 16 amino acids. The CDR3 is CASSVAGTGLGEKLFF. The CDR3 nucleotides read TGTGCCAGCAGCGTAGCCGGAACGGGGCTGGGGGAAAAACTGTTTTTT.

This clonotype has only a few counts. J is TRBJ2-7 and V is TRBV20-1, with D unresolved. From germline, CDR1 is DFQATT and CDR2 SNEGSKA (reference sequence). V was clipped by 6 bases and J by 5 bases, with 14 bases between them. CDR3 size: 12 residues. CDR3 sequence (DNA): TGCAGTGCGGGGAAGGGCGGCAACGAGCAGTACTTC. Translating it yields CSAGKGGNEQYF.

This clonotype has at least ten counts. This chain uses TRBV20-1 with TRBJ2-5; D uncertain. This CDR3 spans 11 amino acids. Per germline, CDR1 DFQATT and CDR2 SNEGSKA (reference sequence). The germline V and J ends were trimmed by 1 base and 4 bases, with 4 bases remaining between them. CDR3 coding DNA: TGCAGTGCTAGAGCTATAGAGACCCAGTACTTC. This encodes CSARAIETQYF.

The V call is TRBV7-9, the J call TRBJ2-1; 7 bases are shared with TRBD2. The CDR3 spans 17 residues. Germline lookup yields CDR1 SEHNR and CDR2 FQNEAQ (reference sequence). The junction had 11 bases not matched to a gene; V was cut back by 5 bases and J by 1 base. DNA of the CDR3: TGTGCCAGCAGCCCCCCCTTGCGGGAGCGTTCCTACAATGAGCAGTTCTTC. This codes for CASSPPLRERSYNEQFF.

In this sample, this clonotype turned up once. The chain carries TRBV30 and TRBJ1-1; D is unresolved. V lost 0 bases, J lost 6 bases, and 11 bases lay in between. This CDR3 region has 13 residues. Germline assignment: CDR1 GTSNPN and CDR2 SVGIG (reference sequence). The CDR3 DNA reads as TGTGCCTGGAGTGTACTTGCTAAAGCTGAAGCTTTCTTT. It encodes CAWSVLAKAEAFF.

This clonotype was recorded a few times. V usage is TRBV6-6 and J usage is TRBJ2-7, with D perhaps matching TRBD2 (6 bases). Per germline, CDR1 MNHNY and CDR2 SVGAGI (reference sequence). There are 15 residues in the CDR3. V was shortened by 5 bases and J by 4 bases, with 18 bases between the two germline ends. CDR3 residues: CASSTEGGSGYEQYF. For the CDR3, the DNA is TGTGCCAGCAGTACCGAAGGAGGGTCCGGGTACGAGCAGTACTTC.